The T cell receptor (beta chain) described here comes from a study of T cells in Graves' hyperthyroidism and ophthalmopathy. Study-wide findings and caveats: Using 13 V-J features, a model discriminated ophthalmopathy from stable hyperthyroidism. Most thyroid-expanded clonotypes above 0.001 were also found in blood.

RNA transcripts provided the source from which TCR beta CDR3 regions were amplified. HTBI primers were employed in a first-round RT-PCR of the TCR CDR3. Each CDR3 protein is one row after TCRdb ran MiXCR on the multiplex PCR reads. Of around 760,000 distinct CDR3 sequences listed, just over 35% are singletons. Remarks on this clonotype: Its antigen remains unknown.

Patients showing uncontrolled infection, other autoimmune disease, pregnancy or lactation were ineligible. Clinical symptoms, serum thyroxine, TRAb, thyroid ultrasound and orbital computed tomography established diagnosis. CDR3 length: 17 amino acids. The V gene's germline CDR1 is SEHNR and CDR2 FQNEAQ (reference sequence). Trimming removed 2 bases at V and 3 bases at J, with 19 bases between. The TCR was taken from a woman between 35 and 50 years old with Graves' hyperthyroidism. Material for sequencing was blood. This chain connects TRBV7-9 to TRBJ1-2; D possibly corresponds to TRBD1 (5 bases). The CDR3 loop is CASSLSVGAGGDYGYTF. In DNA form, the CDR3 reads TGTGCCAGCAGCTTAAGTGTCGGTGCGGGAGGGGACTATGGCTACACCTTC.